This is a list of T cell receptor beta chains from one sample in a study of T cell clonotyping in hematopoietic cell transplantation. TCRdb's table, derived via immunoSEQ multiplex PCR, lists solely in-frame clones and lacks some. The sample lists about 8,700 clones, approximately 97% seen once, with about 2.6% in the top ten. The sequences come from peripheral blood mononuclear cells, collected 100 days after allogeneic stem cell transplant. These TCRs come from a male patient over 55 who had an allogeneic stem cell transplant from a related donor, so the T cells may come from the graft donor. Some clones in this sample may be carry-over from other donors' samples. CDR3s include the opening cysteine and the closing phenylalanine or tryptophan. D genes are given only for firm matches. The size of a clone is reported for some rows only, either as once, few or many, or as a class for expanded clones.

cdr3_nt | cdr3_aa | v_call | d_call | j_call | clone_size
TGTGCCAGTAGTATAGATCGGGGACTCAATCAGCCCCAGCATTTT | CASSIDRGLNQPQHF | TRBV19 | NA | TRBJ1-5 | NA
TGTGCCAGCAGCCCACCGACAGGGGTACTCACTGAAGCTTTCTTT | CASSPPTGVLTEAFF | TRBV5-4 | TRBD1 | TRBJ1-1 | few
TGCGCCAGCAGCTTCGGGCAGGAAATCTTCAACACTGAAGCTTTCTTT | CASSFGQEIFNTEAFF | TRBV5-1 | NA | TRBJ1-1 | NA
TGTGCCAGCAGCTCACGGGGAGTGTATGAGCAGTTCTTC | CASSSRGVYEQFF | TRBV4-2 | NA | TRBJ2-1 | NA
TGCAGCGTTGAAGCTGCTCTTACAGGGGGTGGCTACAATGAGCAGTTCTTC | CSVEAALTGGGYNEQFF | TRBV29-1 | TRBD1 | TRBJ2-1 | NA
TGTGCCAGCAGCCGAGAAAACTTCGTCTACGAGCAGTACTTC | CASSRENFVYEQYF | TRBV11-3 | NA | TRBJ2-7 | NA
TGTGCCAGCAGCTTAGCGAGCGGGACGGACACTGAAGCTTTCTTT | CASSLASGTDTEAFF | TRBV7-9 | NA | TRBJ1-1 | NA
TGTGCCAGCAGCACCCCAAGCGAGGGTAGCTCCTATAATTCACCCCTCCACTTT | CASSTPSEGSSYNSPLHF | TRBV7-9 | NA | TRBJ1-6 | NA
TGTGCCATCAGTGATATGGAGGGTACGCAGTATTTT | CAISDMEGTQYF | TRBV10-3 | NA | TRBJ2-3 | NA
TGTGCCAGCAGTGAGCAGGGCTCTGGGGCCAACGTCCTGACTTTC | CASSEQGSGANVLTF | TRBV28 | NA | TRBJ2-6 | NA
TGTGCCAGCAGCTTCGTAAAAAATCAGCCCCAGCATTTT | CASSFVKNQPQHF | TRBV11-3 | NA | TRBJ1-5 | NA
TGTGCCAGCAGCCCCCGGACAGGGGACAATCAGCCCCAGCATTTT | CASSPRTGDNQPQHF | TRBV5-8 | TRBD1 | TRBJ1-5 | NA
TGTGCCAGCAGTTCGGGTCAGGGTAACACCGGGGAGCTGTTTTTT | CASSSGQGNTGELFF | TRBV2 | NA | TRBJ2-2 | NA
TGTGCCAGCAGCTTGGATGACAGGATGGGAGACGGCTACACCTTC | CASSLDDRMGDGYTF | TRBV7-6 | NA | TRBJ1-2 | NA
TGTGCCAGCAGTAACACACACTCCTACGAGCAGTACTTC | CASSNTHSYEQYF | TRBV6-1 | NA | TRBJ2-7 | NA
TGTGCCAGCAGTTTAAGGCAGGTTCGAAATAATTCACCCCTCCACTTT | CASSLRQVRNNSPLHF | TRBV28 | NA | TRBJ1-6 | NA
TGTGCCAGTAGTATTACCGCCGGGCCCTACGAGCAGTACTTC | CASSITAGPYEQYF | TRBV19 | NA | TRBJ2-7 | NA
TGTGCCAGCAGCACCACCCACAGGACAGGGACTAACTATGGCTACACCTTC | CASSTTHRTGTNYGYTF | TRBV11-3 | TRBD1 | TRBJ1-2 | NA
TGTGCCAGCAGCTCTGCGGGGGGGCGGGGTGAGCAGTTCTTC | CASSSAGGRGEQFF | TRBV7-2 | TRBD2 | TRBJ2-1 | NA
TGTGCCAGCAGCCCTCTCGGATGGGGGGACAATTCACCCCTCCACTTT | CASSPLGWGDNSPLHF | TRBV9 | NA | TRBJ1-6 | NA
TGTGCCAGCAGCGTAGGGTTAGGCCTAGCGGGGGGCGAGACCCAGTACTTC | CASSVGLGLAGGETQYF | TRBV9 | TRBD2 | TRBJ2-5 | NA
TGTGCCAGCAGCCACCGGAGGGGGCCCCAGCATTTT | CASSHRRGPQHF | TRBV27 | NA | TRBJ1-5 | NA
TGTGCCAGCAGCCCCAGCTATGTTGGCTACACCTTC | CASSPSYVGYTF | TRBV7-2 | NA | TRBJ1-2 | NA
TGTGCCAGCACCGAAGGGGCATACACTGAAGCTTTCTTT | CASTEGAYTEAFF | TRBV7-9 | NA | TRBJ1-1 | NA
TGTGCCAGCAGTGATTTGAACGACATTTCCTACGAGCAGTACTTC | CASSDLNDISYEQYF | TRBV2 | NA | TRBJ2-7 | NA
TGTGCCAGCAGCGTAGATGGAGGGACTAATGAAAAACTGTTTTTT | CASSVDGGTNEKLFF | TRBV9 | NA | TRBJ1-4 | NA
TGTGCCAGCAGCTTAGATACCACAGATACGCAGTATTTT | CASSLDTTDTQYF | TRBV11-3 | NA | TRBJ2-3 | NA
TGTGCCAGCACCCCTGCACCGAATCAGCCCCAGCATTTT | CASTPAPNQPQHF | TRBV2 | NA | TRBJ1-5 | NA
TGTGCCAGCAGTTCTCAACAACCCGGGACGGGCCGATTGGCCCCCAATGAAAAACTGTTTTTT | CASSSQQPGTGRLAPNEKLFF | TRBV27 | NA | TRBJ1-4 | NA
TGTGCCTGGACGGGACATTATACCTACGAGCAGTACTTC | CAWTGHYTYEQYF | TRBV30 | NA | TRBJ2-7 | NA
TGTGCCAGCAGTTTATCGAAGGGAACCGCGCCCCAGCATTTT | CASSLSKGTAPQHF | TRBV27 | NA | TRBJ1-5 | NA
TGTGCCAGCAGCTCAGGGCCGGCCACGGGACTAGTGAACAATGAGCAGTTCTTC | CASSSGPATGLVNNEQFF | TRBV7-6 | TRBD2 | TRBJ2-1 | NA
TGCGCCAGCAGCGCTTTGGGGCTACAGGGGAATGAGCAGTTCTTC | CASSALGLQGNEQFF | TRBV5-1 | TRBD1 | TRBJ2-1 | NA
TGTGCCAGCAGTTACGCGGGGGGAGACACCGGGGAGCTGTTTTTT | CASSYAGGDTGELFF | TRBV6-6 | TRBD2 | TRBJ2-2 | NA
TGTGCCAGTAGTAAAACACCATCGACGGGACAGGGGTATGGCTACACCTTC | CASSKTPSTGQGYGYTF | TRBV19 | TRBD1 | TRBJ1-2 | NA
TGCAGCGCCGCGACAGGGGCTAACTATGGCTACACCTTC | CSAATGANYGYTF | TRBV29-1 | TRBD1 | TRBJ1-2 | NA
TGTGCCAGCAGTTCGGTGCTCTACGAGCAGTACTTC | CASSSVLYEQYF | TRBV28 | NA | TRBJ2-7 | NA
TGTGCCAGCAGCTTGTCCGGGGGGGCGCGGGAGACCCAGTACTTC | CASSLSGGARETQYF | TRBV7-6 | TRBD2 | TRBJ2-5 | NA